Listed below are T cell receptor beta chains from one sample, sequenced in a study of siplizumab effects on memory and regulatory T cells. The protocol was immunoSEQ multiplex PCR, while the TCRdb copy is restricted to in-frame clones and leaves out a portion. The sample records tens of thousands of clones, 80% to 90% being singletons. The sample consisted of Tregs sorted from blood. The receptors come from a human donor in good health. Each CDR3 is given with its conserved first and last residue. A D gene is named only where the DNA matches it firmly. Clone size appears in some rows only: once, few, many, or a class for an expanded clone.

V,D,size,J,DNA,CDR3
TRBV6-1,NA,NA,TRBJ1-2,TGTGCCAGCAGTATGACAGCCTCCTATGGCTACACCTTC,CASSMTASYGYTF
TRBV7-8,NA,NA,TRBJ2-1,TGTGCCAGCAGCTTAGTTGGGGGCGTGGTAGGTGAGCAGTTCTTC,CASSLVGGVVGEQFF
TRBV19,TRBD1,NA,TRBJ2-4,TGTGCCAGTTCACCGGTTGGACAGGGTTTGCTAGCCAAAAACATTCAGTACTTC,CASSPVGQGLLAKNIQYF
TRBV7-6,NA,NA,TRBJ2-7,TGTGCCAGCAGCTTAACGTTGTTTAGCGAGCAGTACTTC,CASSLTLFSEQYF
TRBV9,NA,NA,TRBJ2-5,TGTGCCAGCAAGAGGAGTACACCGGAGGCCCAGTACTTC,CASKRSTPEAQYF
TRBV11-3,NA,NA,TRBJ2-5,TGTGCCAGCGTGGGAGGCCCGAGGGAGACCCAGTACTTC,CASVGGPRETQYF
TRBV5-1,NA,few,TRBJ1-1,TGCGCCAGCAGCTTGGAACGGAACACTGAAGCTTTCTTT,CASSLERNTEAFF
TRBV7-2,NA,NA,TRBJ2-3,TGTGCCAGCAGCTCGCGACATACCGCTAGCACAGATACGCAGTATTTT,CASSSRHTASTDTQYF
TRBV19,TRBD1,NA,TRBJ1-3,TGTGCCAGTAGTGCGGGACAGGGGTTCTCTGGAAACACCATATATTTT,CASSAGQGFSGNTIYF
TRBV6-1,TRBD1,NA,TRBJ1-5,TGTGCCAGCGAGACAGGGTTCGGCAATCAGCCCCAGCATTTT,CASETGFGNQPQHF
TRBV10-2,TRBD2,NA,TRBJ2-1,TGCGCCAGCAATATACTAGCGGGAGGGCCTTGGGATAATGAGCAGTTCTTC,CASNILAGGPWDNEQFF
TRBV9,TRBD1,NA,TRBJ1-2,TGTGCCAGCAGCGTAGGGGGACAGGGAAGTAACTATGGCTACACCTTC,CASSVGGQGSNYGYTF
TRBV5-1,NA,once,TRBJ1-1,TGCGCCAGCAGCCCCCAGGGTGACACTGAAGCTTTCTTT,CASSPQGDTEAFF
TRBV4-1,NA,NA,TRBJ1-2,TGCGCCAGCAGCCAAGTATCGTATAAGGATGGCTACACCTTC,CASSQVSYKDGYTF
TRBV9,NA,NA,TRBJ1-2,TGTGCCAGCAGCAACCGGGGTGTATATGGCTACACCTTC,CASSNRGVYGYTF
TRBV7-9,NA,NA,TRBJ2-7,TGTGCCAGCAGCAAAGACCCCTACGAGCAGTACTTC,CASSKDPYEQYF
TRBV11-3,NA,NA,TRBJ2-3,TGTGCCAGCAGCTCGGGTGGGGGACACGTGGATACGCAGTATTTT,CASSSGGGHVDTQYF
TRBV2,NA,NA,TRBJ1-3,TGTGCCAGCTCCCTCAACTCTGGAAACACCATATATTTT,CASSLNSGNTIYF
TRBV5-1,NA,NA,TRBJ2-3,TGCGCCAGCAGCGCGGGGTTAAGAGGCACAGATACGCAGTATTTT,CASSAGLRGTDTQYF
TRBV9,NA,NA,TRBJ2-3,TGTGCCAGCAGCAAGGATCGATCATCTAGTACGCAGTATTTT,CASSKDRSSSTQYF
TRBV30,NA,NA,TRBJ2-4,TGTGCCTGGGGGACACCGGGGACCGCAAACATTCAGTACTTC,CAWGTPGTANIQYF
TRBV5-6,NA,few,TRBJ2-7,TGTGCCAGCAGCCCGGGCAGGCGCGAGCAGTACTTC,CASSPGRREQYF
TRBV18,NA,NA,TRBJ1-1,TGTGCCAGCTCACACAGGGTCGACACTGAAGCTTTCTTT,CASSHRVDTEAFF
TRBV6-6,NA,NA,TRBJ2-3,TGTGCCAGCAGTTACTCGACCCGGGATTACACAGATACGCAGTATTTT,CASSYSTRDYTDTQYF
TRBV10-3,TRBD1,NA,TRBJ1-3,TGTGCCATCAGTGCGGACAGGGGTGGAAACACCATATATTTT,CAISADRGGNTIYF
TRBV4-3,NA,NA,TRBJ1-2,TGCGTCAGCACAAAGGACGCTAACTATGGCTACACCTTC,CVSTKDANYGYTF
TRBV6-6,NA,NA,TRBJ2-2,TGTGCCAGCAGTTACTCGATTAAGGACGGGGAGCTGTTTTTT,CASSYSIKDGELFF
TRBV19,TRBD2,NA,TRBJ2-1,TGTGCCAGTAGTATAGGTGGAGCGGGAGGGTCATATGAGCAGTTCTTC,CASSIGGAGGSYEQFF
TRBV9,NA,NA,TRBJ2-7,TGTGCCAGCAGCAGGAGGGACCACGAGCAGTACTTC,CASSRRDHEQYF
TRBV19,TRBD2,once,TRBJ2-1,TGTGCCAGTAGTAGGGGACTAGCGTCGAGCTCCTACAATGAGCAGTTCTTC,CASSRGLASSSYNEQFF
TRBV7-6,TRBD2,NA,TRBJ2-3,TGTGCCAGCAGCGCTACCGGGACTATCTATACGCAGTATTTT,CASSATGTIYTQYF
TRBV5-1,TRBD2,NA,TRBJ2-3,TGCGCCAGCAAGTCGGGAGGTCGAGGAGATACGCAGTATTTT,CASKSGGRGDTQYF
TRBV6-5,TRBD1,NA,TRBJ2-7,TGTGCCAGCAGTTTCGGGACAGGGGACGAGCAGTACTTC,CASSFGTGDEQYF
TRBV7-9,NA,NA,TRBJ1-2,TGTGCCAGCAGCTTAGACGGATGGAGAAACTATGGCTACACCTTC,CASSLDGWRNYGYTF
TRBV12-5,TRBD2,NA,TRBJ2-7,TGTGCTAGTGGTCAACCGCTAGCGCGGACTAGCGGGAGCTCCTACGAGCAGTACTTC,CASGQPLARTSGSSYEQYF
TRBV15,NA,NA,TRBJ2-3,TGTGCCACCAAAACAACTAGCACAGATACGCAGTATTTT,CATKTTSTDTQYF
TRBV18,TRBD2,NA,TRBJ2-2,TGTGCCAGCTCACGGTCGACGGGCATAGCGGGGACAAGTGGGGAGCTGTTTTTT,CASSRSTGIAGTSGELFF
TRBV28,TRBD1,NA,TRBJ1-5,TGTGCCAGCAGTTTACGAAGGACAGGGTTCAATCAGCCCCAGCATTTT,CASSLRRTGFNQPQHF
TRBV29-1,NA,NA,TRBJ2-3,TGCAGCGTTGTACGGACACGGAAGCGAGACGGAGATACGCAGTATTTT,CSVVRTRKRDGDTQYF
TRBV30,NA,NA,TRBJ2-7,TGTGCCTGGAGTGTAGGGATGCAGCGCCTACGCGAGCAGTACTTC,CAWSVGMQRLREQYF
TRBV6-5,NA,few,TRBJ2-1,TGTGCCAGCAGTTACGCGGGATTTGGGAACAATGAGCAGTTCTTC,CASSYAGFGNNEQFF
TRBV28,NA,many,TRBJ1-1,TGTGCCAGCAGTGGGGGCATGAACACTGAAGCTTTCTTT,CASSGGMNTEAFF